This note documents a single T cell receptor beta chain sequence. Its antigen remains unidentified. Positive SARS-CoV-2 PCR tests in convalescent patients dated from March to December 2020, pre-Alpha, Beta and Delta. This CDR3 comprises 13 residues. Trimming took 1 base from V and 3 from J, leaving 9 bases between them. From germline, CDR1 is DFQATT and CDR2 SNEGSKA (reference sequence). These data are taken from a study of vaccination and CD4 T cells after COVID-19. About the research overall: The post-vaccine samples came a median around 72 days after dose two (range 14 to 241). Study-level points and caveats: Vaccine-specific clones in convalescent patients were spike mono-reactive in 304 of 307 cases.

Using its own MiXCR run on the PCR reads, TCRdb lists one record per CDR3 protein. This table has over 20,000 distinct CDR3 sequences, about three fifths appearing once. This receptor was obtained from a human donor who had recovered from COVID-19. Source: CD4+ T cells from blood, taken before SARS-CoV-2 vaccination. The chain employs TRBV20-1 and TRBJ1-2; no definite D call. CDR3 coding DNA: TGCAGTGCTAGAGTGAACCTCCACTATGGCTACACCTTC. The encoded protein is CSARVNLHYGYTF.